These T cell receptor beta chains were read from a single sample in a study of cytomegalovirus exposure and HLA in healthy donors. This table comes from immunoSEQ multiplex PCR, and its TCRdb copy is limited to in-frame clones, with some not included. The sample has about 210,000 clones, about 85% seen once. The sequenced sample was PBMCs. The receptor source for this set is a woman between 45 and 60 years old in good health and CMV-seropositive. The CDR3 runs from the conserved cysteine through the conserved F or W. Fields, in order: J gene, V gene, clone size, D gene, CDR3 protein, CDR3 DNA. D genes are given only for firm matches. Not every row has a clone size; where given, it reads once, few, many or a size class.

TRBJ1-6,TRBV4-3,NA,NA,CASSQDGGVSPLHF,TGCGCCAGCAGCCAAGATGGGGGGGTCTCACCCCTCCACTTT
TRBJ2-5,TRBV27,NA,NA,CASSSYPPGLETQYF,TGTGCCAGCAGTTCCTACCCTCCAGGGCTGGAGACCCAGTACTTC
TRBJ2-7,TRBV5-5,NA,NA,CASSSDYGAYEQYF,TGTGCCAGCAGCTCGGATTACGGAGCCTACGAGCAGTACTTC
TRBJ1-1,TRBV10-3,few,NA,CATGLDTEAFF,TGTGCCACCGGACTGGACACTGAAGCTTTCTTT
TRBJ2-7,TRBV5-1,once,TRBD2,CASSLLAGGPYEQYF,TGCGCCAGCAGCTTACTAGCGGGGGGGCCGTACGAGCAGTACTTC
TRBJ1-6,TRBV2,NA,TRBD1,CASSGGQGFSPLHF,TGTGCCAGCAGTGGAGGACAGGGTTTTTCACCCCTCCACTTT
TRBJ2-7,TRBV9,NA,TRBD1,CASSVGQGFTYEQYF,TGTGCCAGCAGCGTTGGACAGGGCTTCACCTACGAGCAGTACTTC
TRBJ2-1,TRBV19,NA,TRBD1,CASSLGGSSYNEQFF,TGTGCCAGTAGTCTAGGGGGCAGCTCCTACAATGAGCAGTTCTTC
TRBJ2-7,TRBV6-6,NA,NA,CASSNRNPSSYEQYF,TGTGCCAGCAGTAACAGGAACCCGAGCTCCTACGAGCAGTACTTC
TRBJ1-5,TRBV6-1,NA,TRBD1,CASRKPGQGDQPQHF,TGTGCCAGCAGGAAACCGGGACAGGGGGATCAGCCCCAGCATTTT
TRBJ2-3,TRBV30,NA,NA,CAWSVTGYTDTQYF,TGTGCCTGGAGTGTAACCGGGTACACAGATACGCAGTATTTT
TRBJ2-1,TRBV6-5,NA,NA,CASSYSGAKYNEQFF,TGTGCCAGCAGTTACTCGGGGGCCAAATACAATGAGCAGTTCTTC
TRBJ2-5,TRBV7-6,NA,NA,CASSRMGWETQYF,TGTGCCAGTAGCCGCATGGGCTGGGAGACCCAGTACTTC
TRBJ2-7,TRBV18,NA,TRBD1,CASSRGGQGATGEQYF,TGTGCCAGCTCCCGGGGGGGACAGGGGGCGACTGGCGAGCAGTACTTC
TRBJ1-1,TRBV28,NA,NA,CASRGREAFF,TGTGCCAGCAGGGGCCGTGAAGCTTTCTTT
TRBJ2-5,TRBV5-1,NA,NA,CASMRDDQETQYF,TGCGCCAGCATGAGGGATGACCAAGAGACCCAGTACTTC
TRBJ2-1,TRBV7-2,NA,TRBD1,CASSLVGTGGLGNEQFF,TGTGCCAGCAGCTTAGTTGGGACAGGGGGCCTTGGGAATGAGCAGTTCTTC
TRBJ1-1,TRBV5-1,few,NA,CASTGNTEAFF,TGCGCCAGCACGGGGAACACTGAAGCTTTCTTT
TRBJ2-1,TRBV9,once,NA,CASSVDGPGLQEQFF,TGTGCCAGCAGCGTAGACGGACCGGGACTCCAGGAGCAGTTCTTC
TRBJ2-7,TRBV27,NA,TRBD1,CASSLRGLDEQYF,TGTGCCAGCAGTCTCAGGGGGCTGGACGAGCAGTACTTC
TRBJ1-6,TRBV2,NA,TRBD1,CASRRGTGYSSYNSPLHF,TGTGCCAGCAGACGAGGGACAGGCTACAGCTCCTATAATTCACCCCTCCACTTT
TRBJ1-1,TRBV19,once,NA,CASGLDSTSTEAFF,TGTGCCAGTGGTCTGGACAGCACATCCACTGAAGCTTTCTTT
TRBJ1-1,TRBV29-1,NA,NA,CSVSTGYTEAFF,TGCAGCGTATCTACAGGGTATACTGAAGCTTTCTTT
TRBJ2-3,TRBV7-9,NA,NA,CASIPEAGYTDTQYF,TGTGCCAGCATCCCAGAAGCGGGTTACACAGATACGCAGTATTTT
TRBJ1-2,TRBV7-9,NA,TRBD1,CASSLEQGVYGYTF,TGTGCCAGCAGCTTAGAGCAGGGGGTCTATGGCTACACCTTC
TRBJ1-2,TRBV19,NA,TRBD1,CASSPQGPSNYGYTF,TGTGCCAGTAGTCCACAGGGGCCCAGTAACTATGGCTACACCTTC
TRBJ2-1,TRBV9,NA,NA,CASSDRVAPYNEQLF,TGTGCCAGCAGCGACCGAGTAGCCCCCTACAATGAGCAGCTCTTC
TRBJ2-7,TRBV7-9,NA,TRBD2,CASSFGGRDYEQYF,TGTGCCAGCAGCTTCGGGGGGAGGGACTACGAGCAGTACTTC
TRBJ1-1,TRBV6-5,NA,TRBD1,CASSETGGNTEAFF,TGTGCCAGCAGCGAAACAGGGGGGAACACTGAAGCTTTCTTT
TRBJ2-2,TRBV11-3,NA,NA,CASSPGLNTGELFF,TGTGCCAGCAGCCCCGGACTGAACACCGGGGAGCTGTTTTTT
TRBJ2-1,TRBV9,NA,TRBD2,CASSVVGGAYNEQFF,TGTGCCAGCAGCGTAGTCGGGGGGGCTTACAATGAGCAGTTCTTC
TRBJ1-1,TRBV7-9,NA,NA,CASSWEGTEAFF,TGTGCCAGCAGTTGGGAGGGCACTGAAGCTTTCTTT
TRBJ1-4,TRBV7-6,NA,NA,CASSLERGTNEKLFF,TGTGCCAGCAGCTTAGAGCGGGGCACGAATGAAAAACTGTTTTTT
TRBJ2-7,TRBV6-6,NA,NA,CASSYSRTDVEQYF,TGTGCCAGCAGTTACTCGAGGACAGATGTCGAGCAGTACTTC
TRBJ1-6,TRBV30,once,TRBD1,CAWSQDRVNSPLHF,TGTGCCTGGAGTCAGGACAGGGTTAATTCACCCCTCCACTTT
TRBJ1-6,TRBV7-2,NA,NA,CASSPPLSAQPLHF,TGTGCCAGCAGCCCCCCCCTCAGCGCTCAACCCCTCCACTTT
TRBJ1-2,TRBV6-5,NA,NA,CASSSLPRNYGYTF,TGTGCCAGCAGTTCCCTCCCCAGGAACTATGGCTACACCTTC
TRBJ1-6,TRBV6-4,NA,TRBD1,CASSGDRGHGPLHF,TGTGCCAGCAGTGGGGACAGGGGGCACGGACCCCTCCACTTT
TRBJ2-6,TRBV29-1,NA,TRBD1,CSAGRDRGPGGANVLTF,TGCAGCGCTGGCCGGGACAGGGGGCCGGGAGGGGCCAACGTCCTGACTTTC
TRBJ1-2,TRBV6-1,NA,TRBD1,CASNPTGLNYGYTF,TGTGCCAGCAACCCGACAGGGCTTAACTATGGCTACACCTTC
TRBJ1-2,TRBV4-1,NA,TRBD1,CASSQVGDRGYGYTF,TGCGCCAGCAGCCAAGTGGGGGACAGGGGGTATGGCTACACCTTC
TRBJ2-1,TRBV7-8,once,NA,CASSFRGEQFF,TGTGCCAGCAGCTTCAGAGGTGAGCAGTTCTTC
TRBJ1-5,TRBV6-1,NA,NA,CASENPGQGGQPQHF,TGTGCCAGCGAAAACCCGGGACAAGGAGGACAGCCCCAGCATTTT
TRBJ1-1,TRBV30,once,TRBD1,CAFNRDRVTEAFF,TGTGCCTTTAACCGGGACAGGGTTACTGAAGCTTTCTTT
TRBJ2-5,TRBV20-1,NA,NA,CSAQWRETQYF,TGCAGTGCCCAATGGAGAGAGACCCAGTACTTC